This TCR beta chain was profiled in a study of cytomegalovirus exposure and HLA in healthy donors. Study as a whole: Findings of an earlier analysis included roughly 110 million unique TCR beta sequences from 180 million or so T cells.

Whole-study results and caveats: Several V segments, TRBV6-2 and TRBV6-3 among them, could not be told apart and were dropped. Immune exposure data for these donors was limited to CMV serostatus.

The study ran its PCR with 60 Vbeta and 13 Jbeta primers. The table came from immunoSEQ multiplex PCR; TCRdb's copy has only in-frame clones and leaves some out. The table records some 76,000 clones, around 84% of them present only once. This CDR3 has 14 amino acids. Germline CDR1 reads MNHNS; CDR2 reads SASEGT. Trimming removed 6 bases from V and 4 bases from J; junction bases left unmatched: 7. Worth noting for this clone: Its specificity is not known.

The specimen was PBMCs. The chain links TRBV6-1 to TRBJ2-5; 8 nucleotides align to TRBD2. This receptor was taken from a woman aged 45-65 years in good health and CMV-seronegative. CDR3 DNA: TGTGCCAGCAGAACGGGAGGGATGGGAGAGACCCAGTACTTC. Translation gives CASRTGGMGETQYF.